This record concerns one T cell receptor (beta chain) sequence. What it binds is unknown. The method was immunoSEQ multiplex PCR; TCRdb's version includes in-frame clones alone and lacks a portion of them. The repertoire consists of 80,000 to 100,000 clones, with 91% occurring once and the leading ten covering around 0.2%. The CDR3 has 16 residues. Germline CDR1 and CDR2: LGHNA and YNFKEQ. V trimming: 4 bases; J trimming: 3 bases; junction bases outside the gene matches: 9. The data were taken from a study of graft-versus-host responses after intestinal transplantation. General study findings and limits: Graft-donor T cell macrochimerism in patients accompanied high graft-versus-host to host-versus-graft clonal ratios in allografts.

The chain combines TRBV4-2 with TRBJ1-2; 9 bases map to TRBD1. Sequenced here: unstimulated CD4+ T cells sorted from spleen or lymph node cells, sampled before transplant. The TCR comes from a human donor who was the organ donor for an intestinal transplant. CDR3 DNA: TGTGCCAGCAGCCCACAGGGGGCTTCGATATACTATGGCTACACCTTC. This sequence encodes CASSPQGASIYYGYTF.